This TCR beta chain was sequenced for a study of blood T cells in healthy people across ages. Then a second PCR, running about 6 to 12 cycles, was carried out with a sample-barcoded 5' primer and a J-beta primer mix. From the 5' RACE reads, TCRdb called clonotypes with MiXCR, one entry per CDR3 protein. The profile shows approximately 690,000 distinct CDR3 sequences, 58% of them singletons. This clonotype was counted many times. As yet, its antigen is unknown. Findings of the study overall: The lack of PBMC sorting stopped any conclusive naive versus antigen-experienced comparison. TCR beta diversity per million T cells fell roughly linearly with age.

Trimming left V 0 bases short and J 2 bases short, with 9 bases between. Germline loops: CDR1 DFQATT, CDR2 SNEGSKA (reference sequence). The CDR3 spans 14 residues. The sample comprised blood. The source is a man in his 60s in good health. V is TRBV20-1 and J is TRBJ2-3; no reliable D call. CDR3: CSAREASLTDTQYF. The CDR3 nucleotides read TGCAGTGCTAGAGAGGCCTCCCTCACAGATACGCAGTATTTT.